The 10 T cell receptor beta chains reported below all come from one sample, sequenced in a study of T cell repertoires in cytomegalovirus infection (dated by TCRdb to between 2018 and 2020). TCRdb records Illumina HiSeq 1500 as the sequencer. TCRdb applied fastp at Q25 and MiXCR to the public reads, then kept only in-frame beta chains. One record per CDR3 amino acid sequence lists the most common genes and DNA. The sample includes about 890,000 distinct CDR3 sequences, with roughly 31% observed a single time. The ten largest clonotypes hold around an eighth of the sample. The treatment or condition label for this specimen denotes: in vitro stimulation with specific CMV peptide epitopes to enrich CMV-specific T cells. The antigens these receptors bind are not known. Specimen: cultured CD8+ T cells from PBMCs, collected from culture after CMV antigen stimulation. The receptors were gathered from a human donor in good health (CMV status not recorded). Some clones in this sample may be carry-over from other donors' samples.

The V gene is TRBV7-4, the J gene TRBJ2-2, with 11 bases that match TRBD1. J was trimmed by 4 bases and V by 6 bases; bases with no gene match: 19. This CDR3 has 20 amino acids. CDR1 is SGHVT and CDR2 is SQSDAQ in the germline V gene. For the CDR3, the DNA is TGTGCCAGCAGTCCACCCCCGGGACAGGGGGGGAATACGAGCACCGGGGAGCTGTTTTTT. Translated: CASSPPPGQGGNTSTGELFF.

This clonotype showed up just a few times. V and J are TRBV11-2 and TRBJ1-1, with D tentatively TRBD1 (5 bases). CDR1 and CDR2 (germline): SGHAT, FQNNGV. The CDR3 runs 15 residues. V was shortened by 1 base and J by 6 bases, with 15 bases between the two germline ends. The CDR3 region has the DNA TGTGCCAGCAGCTTAGGCGCAGGCCAAGGGGCTGAAGCTTTCTTT. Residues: CASSLGAGQGAEAFF. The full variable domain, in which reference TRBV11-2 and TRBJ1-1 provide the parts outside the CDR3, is EAGVAQSPRYKIIEKRQSVAFWCNPISGHATLYWYQQILGQGPKLLIQFQNNGVVDDSQLPKDRFSAERLKGVDSTLKIQPAKLEDSAVYLCASSLGAGQGAEAFFGQGTRLTVV.

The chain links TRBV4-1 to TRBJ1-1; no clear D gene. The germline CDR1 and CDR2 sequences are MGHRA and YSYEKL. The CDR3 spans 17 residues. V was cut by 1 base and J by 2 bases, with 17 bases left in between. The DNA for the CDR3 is TGCGCCAGCAGCCAAGCCGGGTCGCCATTCACCAACACTGAAGCTTTCTTT. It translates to CASSQAGSPFTNTEAFF.

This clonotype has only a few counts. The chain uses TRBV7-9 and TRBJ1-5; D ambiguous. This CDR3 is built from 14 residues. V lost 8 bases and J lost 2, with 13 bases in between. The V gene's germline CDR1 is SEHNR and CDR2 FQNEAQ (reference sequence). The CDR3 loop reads CASVGGKGNQPQHF. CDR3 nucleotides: TGTGCCAGCGTGGGAGGGAAGGGCAATCAGCCCCAGCATTTT.

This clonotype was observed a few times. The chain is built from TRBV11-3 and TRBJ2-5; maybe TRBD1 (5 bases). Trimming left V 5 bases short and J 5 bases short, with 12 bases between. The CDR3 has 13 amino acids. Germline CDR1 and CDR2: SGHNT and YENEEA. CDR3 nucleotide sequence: TGTGCCAGCAGCCCAGGGCTGGGGGAGACCCAGTACTTC. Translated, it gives CASSPGLGETQYF.

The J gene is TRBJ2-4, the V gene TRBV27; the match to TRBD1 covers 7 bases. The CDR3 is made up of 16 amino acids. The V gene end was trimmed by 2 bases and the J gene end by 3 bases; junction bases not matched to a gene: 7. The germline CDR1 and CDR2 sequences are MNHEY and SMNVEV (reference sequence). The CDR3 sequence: CASSLVQGRGKNIQYF. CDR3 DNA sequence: TGTGCCAGCAGTTTAGTACAGGGGAGAGGCAAAAACATTCAGTACTTC.

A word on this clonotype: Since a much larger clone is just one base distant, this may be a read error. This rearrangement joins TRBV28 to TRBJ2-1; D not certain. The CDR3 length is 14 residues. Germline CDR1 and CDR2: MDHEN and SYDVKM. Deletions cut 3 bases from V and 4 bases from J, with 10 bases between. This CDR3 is CASSLMGRYNEQFF. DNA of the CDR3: TGTGCCAGCAGTTTGATGGGCAGATACAATGAGCAGTTCTTC. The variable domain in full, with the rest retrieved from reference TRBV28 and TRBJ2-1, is DVKVTQSSRYLVKRTGEKVFLECVQDMDHENMFWYRQDPGLGLRLIYFSYDVKMKEKGDIPEGYSVSREKKERFSLILESASTNQTSMYLCASSLMGRYNEQFFGPGTRLTVL.

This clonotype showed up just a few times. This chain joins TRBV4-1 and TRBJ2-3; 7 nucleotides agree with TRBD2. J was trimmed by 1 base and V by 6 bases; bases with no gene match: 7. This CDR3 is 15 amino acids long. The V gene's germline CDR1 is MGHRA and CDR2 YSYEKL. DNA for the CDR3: TGCGCCAGCAGTCCTATGGGAGGGGGCACAGATACGCAGTATTTT. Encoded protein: CASSPMGGGTDTQYF.

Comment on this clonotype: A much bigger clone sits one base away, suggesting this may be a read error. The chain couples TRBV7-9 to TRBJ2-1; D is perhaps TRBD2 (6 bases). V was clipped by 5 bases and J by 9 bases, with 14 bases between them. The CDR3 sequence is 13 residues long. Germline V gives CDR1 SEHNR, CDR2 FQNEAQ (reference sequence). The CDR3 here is CASSKSGLGEQFF. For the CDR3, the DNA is TGTGCCAGCAGCAAATCGGGACTTGGTGAGCAGTTCTTC. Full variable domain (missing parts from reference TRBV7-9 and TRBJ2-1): DTGVSQNPRHKITKRGQNVTFRCDPISEHNRLYWYRQTLGQGPEFLTYFQNEAQLEKSRLLSDRFSAERPKGSFSTLEIQRTEQGDSAMYLCASSKSGLGEQFFGPGTRLTVL.

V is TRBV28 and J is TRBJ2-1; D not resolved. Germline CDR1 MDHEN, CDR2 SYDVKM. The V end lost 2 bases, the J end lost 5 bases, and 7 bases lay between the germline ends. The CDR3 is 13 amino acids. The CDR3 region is CASSLRTDNEQFF. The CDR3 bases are TGTGCCAGCAGTTTACGCACCGACAATGAGCAGTTCTTC.